Listed below are T cell receptor beta chains from one sample, sequenced in a study of T cell responses to AZD1222 COVID-19 vaccine. Only in-frame clones appear in the TCRdb table, and some are missing; sequencing was by immunoSEQ multiplex PCR. The sample carries about 180,000 clones, 90% recorded once. The source was peripheral blood, collected on day 0 of AZD1222 vaccination. These receptors were obtained from an adult in good health. Each CDR3 is given with its conserved first and last residue. A D gene is named only where the DNA matches it firmly. The listing skips clone size in some rows; elsewhere it reads once, few, many or a size class.

D gene	V gene	clone size	J gene	CDR3 protein	CDR3 DNA
TRBD1	TRBV7-2	.	TRBJ1-3	CASSLFPDRGRNTIYF	TGTGCCAGCAGCTTATTCCCAGACAGGGGTAGAAACACCATATATTTT
TRBD1	TRBV2	.	TRBJ1-6	CASSEGDRDPYNSPLHF	TGTGCCAGCAGTGAGGGTGACAGGGATCCCTATAATTCACCCCTCCACTTT
TRBD1	TRBV10-2	.	TRBJ1-2	CASRRGTGDNYGYTF	TGCGCCAGCAGAAGGGGGACAGGGGATAACTATGGCTACACCTTC
.	TRBV7-2	.	TRBJ1-1	CASSFRRDTEAFF	TGTGCCAGCAGCTTCCGCAGGGACACTGAAGCTTTCTTT
TRBD1	TRBV19	.	TRBJ2-7	CASSGRQGRTYEQYF	TGTGCCAGTAGCGGACGACAGGGGCGAACCTACGAGCAGTACTTC
TRBD2	TRBV6-6	.	TRBJ2-7	CASWAGGYYEQYF	TGTGCCAGCTGGGCGGGGGGGTACTACGAGCAGTACTTC
.	TRBV3-1/TRBV3-2	.	TRBJ2-1	CASSQMQGSEQFF	TGTGCCAGCAGCCAGATGCAGGGAAGTGAGCAGTTCTTC
.	TRBV7-9	.	TRBJ1-5	CASSFGNQPQHF	TGTGCCAGCAGCTTCGGGAATCAGCCCCAGCATTTT
.	TRBV6-5	.	TRBJ1-1	CASSPPGTEAFF	TGTGCCAGCAGTCCTCCGGGCACTGAAGCTTTCTTT
.	TRBV9	.	TRBJ1-2	CASSAEKGYTF	TGTGCCAGCAGCGCGGAGAAAGGCTACACCTTC
.	TRBV27	.	TRBJ2-7	CASSLSGNRVTYEQYF	TGTGCCAGCAGTTTATCGGGGAACAGGGTCACCTACGAGCAGTACTTC
.	TRBV3-1/TRBV3-2	.	TRBJ2-5	CASSQGTTTGTQYF	TGTGCCAGCAGCCAGGGGACGACAACGGGGACCCAGTACTTC
.	TRBV14	.	TRBJ1-1	CASSQVAHEAFF	TGTGCCAGCAGCCAAGTGGCGCATGAAGCTTTCTTT
.	TRBV28	.	TRBJ2-7	CASSLTPGTGSYEQYF	TGTGCCAGCAGTTTAACGCCCGGGACCGGGTCCTACGAGCAGTACTTC
TRBD1	TRBV27	.	TRBJ1-1	CASSSSGTGLEAFF	TGTGCCAGCAGTTCCTCCGGGACAGGATTAGAAGCTTTCTTT
.	TRBV4-1	.	TRBJ1-2	CASSQDTVRVNYGYTF	TGCGCCAGCAGCCAAGATACGGTCAGGGTTAACTATGGCTACACCTTC
TRBD1	TRBV18	few	TRBJ1-6	CASSPTGQYNSPLHF	TGTGCCAGCTCACCCACGGGACAGTATAATTCACCCCTCCACTTT
.	TRBV18	once	TRBJ1-4	CASSPISNEKLFF	TGTGCCAGCTCACCAATAAGCAATGAAAAACTGTTTTTT
.	TRBV6-2/TRBV6-3	.	TRBJ1-1	CASSYPKGQRIGMNTEAFF	TGTGCCAGCAGTTACCCGAAGGGGCAGCGGATCGGGATGAACACTGAAGCTTTCTTT
.	TRBV25-1	.	TRBJ1-6	CASSELEANSPLHF	TGTGCCAGCAGTGAATTGGAGGCCAATTCACCCCTCCACTTT
TRBD2	TRBV11-3	.	TRBJ2-3	CASSLGVSGGTPDTQYF	TGTGCCAGCAGCTTAGGGGTTAGCGGGGGGACCCCAGATACGCAGTATTTT
.	TRBV3-1/TRBV3-2	.	TRBJ2-7	CASSQETYEQYF	TGTGCCAGCAGCCAAGAGACCTACGAGCAGTACTTC
.	TRBV5-1	.	TRBJ1-3	CASSLVGPAGTMSSGNTIYF	TGCGCCAGCAGCTTGGTGGGTCCGGCAGGGACAATGAGCTCTGGAAACACCATATATTTT
.	TRBV3-1/TRBV3-2	.	TRBJ1-4	CASRKQGGEKLFF	TGTGCCAGCAGGAAACAGGGTGGAGAAAAACTGTTTTTT
TRBD1	TRBV5-5	.	TRBJ2-2	CASSLGPQYRGRSTGELFF	TGTGCCAGCAGCTTGGGCCCGCAATACAGGGGGCGTAGCACCGGGGAGCTGTTTTTT
.	TRBV6-1	once	TRBJ2-5	CASSELGEETQYF	TGTGCCAGCAGTGAATTAGGGGAAGAGACCCAGTACTTC
TRBD2	TRBV6-5	.	TRBJ2-7	CASRGGLAGTYEQYF	TGTGCCAGCAGGGGGGGACTAGCGGGGACCTACGAGCAGTACTTC
TRBD1	TRBV7-9	.	TRBJ1-4	CASRRQGAGEKLFF	TGTGCCAGCAGGCGACAGGGGGCAGGGGAAAAACTGTTTTTT
TRBD1	TRBV24-1	.	TRBJ2-2	CATSDSQTGHTGELFF	TGTGCCACCAGTGATTCCCAGACAGGGCACACCGGGGAGCTGTTTTTT
.	TRBV5-1	once	TRBJ2-1	CASSDFRGYGGNEQFF	TGCGCCAGCAGCGATTTTAGGGGTTATGGAGGCAATGAGCAGTTCTTC
.	TRBV18	.	TRBJ1-2	CASSLMGPTENYGYTF	TGTGCCAGCTCACTCATGGGACCTACAGAAAACTATGGCTACACCTTC
TRBD1	TRBV6-5	.	TRBJ1-3	CASSWTGLVGNTIYF	TGTGCCAGCAGTTGGACAGGGCTAGTGGGAAACACCATATATTTT
.	TRBV7-2	.	TRBJ2-5	CASSSDVAQTQYF	TGTGCCAGCAGTTCAGACGTAGCGCAGACCCAGTACTTC
.	TRBV3-1/TRBV3-2	.	TRBJ1-2	CASSQSLGYNYGYTF	TGTGCCAGCAGCCAATCTTTAGGGTATAACTATGGCTACACCTTC
.	TRBV5-1	.	TRBJ1-6	CASSLVRPVLGSPLHF	TGCGCCAGCAGCTTGGTCCGTCCGGTCCTCGGTTCACCCCTCCACTTT
.	TRBV4-1	.	TRBJ1-5	CASSQAGRPQHF	TGCGCCAGCAGCCAAGCGGGTCGGCCCCAGCATTTT
.	TRBV19	.	TRBJ1-2	CASRIGATGNYGYTF	TGTGCCAGTCGAATCGGGGCTACCGGAAACTATGGCTACACCTTC
TRBD1	TRBV28	.	TRBJ1-5	CASSLNRGNQPQHF	TGTGCCAGCAGTTTGAACAGGGGTAATCAGCCCCAGCATTTT
.	TRBV11-3	.	TRBJ1-6	CASSTYGSPLHF	TGTGCCAGCAGCACCTATGGTTCACCCCTCCACTTT
TRBD1	TRBV6-6	.	TRBJ1-6	CASSSQGLNSPLHF	TGTGCCAGCAGTTCACAGGGGCTTAATTCACCCCTCCACTTT
.	TRBV29-1	.	TRBJ2-2	CSVVVANTGELFF	TGCAGCGTTGTAGTCGCGAACACCGGGGAGCTGTTTTTT
TRBD1	TRBV27	.	TRBJ1-1	CASTQTDRGYTEAFF	TGTGCCAGCACTCAAACGGACAGGGGATACACTGAAGCTTTCTTT
TRBD2	TRBV19	.	TRBJ2-3	CASSIPGLEDTQYF	TGTGCCAGTAGTATTCCGGGACTAGAAGATACGCAGTATTTT
.	TRBV12-3/TRBV12-4	.	TRBJ1-6	CASSLEGSPLHF	TGTGCCAGCAGTTTAGAGGGTTCACCCCTCCACTTT
.	TRBV19	.	TRBJ1-1	CASSTPTQAYSGAEAFF	TGTGCCAGTAGTACCCCCACCCAAGCCTATTCCGGCGCTGAAGCTTTCTTT
.	TRBV7-9	once	TRBJ2-7	CASSSRSSYEQYF	TGTGCCAGCAGCTCACGTAGCTCCTACGAGCAGTACTTC